The 30 T cell receptor beta chains below all came from one sample that was sequenced in a study of tumor and adjacent non-tumor tissue in lung cancer. The library came from three nested PCR rounds adapted from ARM-PCR protocols. TCRdb re-derived calls from the multiplex PCR reads in MiXCR, one entry per CDR3 protein. The sample records 65,000 to 75,000 distinct CDR3 sequences, 73% being singletons. No cell sorting was done before RNA was extracted from the tissue. Sequencing input: lung tumor tissue. The receptors were sampled from a man between 60 and 75 years old with non-small cell lung cancer.

Concerning this clonotype itself: One junction end does not reproduce the germline sequence, and a read error may be involved. The genes are TRBV20-1 and TRBJ1-5; 8 nucleotides agree with TRBD1. Germline V gene data show CDR1 as DFQATT and CDR2 as SNEGSKA (reference sequence). This CDR3 is built from 14 residues. CDR3 DNA: TGCAGTCTGTATTCCGGGACAGGCCATCAGCCACAGCATTTT. This translates into CSLYSGTGHQPQHF.

The rearrangement links TRBV11-3 to TRBJ2-5; D is perhaps TRBD2 (6 bases). The germline gives CDR1 SGHNT, CDR2 YENEEA. The CDR3 totals 15 residues. The ends were cut back, 6 bases at V and 6 bases at J, with 20 bases in the middle. The CDR3 sequence: CASSPGLAEEKTQYF. CDR3 bases: TGTGCCAGCAGTCCAGGATTAGCGGAGGAGAAGACCCAGTACTTC.

Remarks on this clonotype: The missing conserved phenylalanine or tryptophan at the end of this CDR3 makes a read error likely. This chain links TRBV20-1 with TRBJ1-2; 7 bases are shared with TRBD1. CDR1 is DFQATT, CDR2 SNEGSKA, per germline (reference sequence). The CDR3 has 14 residues. The CDR3 loop reads CSAPGTVGGYGYTI. The CDR3 DNA follows: TGCAGTGCTCCCGGGACAGTAGGCGGCTATGGATACACCATC.

In regard to this clonotype: One end of the junction is discordant with germline, which a read error may explain. The chain couples TRBV20-1 to TRBJ2-1; TRBD2 matches 7 bases. The CDR3 covers 15 residues. Per germline, CDR1 DFQATT and CDR2 SNEGSKA (reference sequence). CDR3 DNA: TGCAGTGCTTCGCACCGCGGGAGAACCTACAATGATCAGTTCTTC. It translates to CSASHRGRTYNDQFF.

Comments on this clonotype: Germline is not matched at one junction end, which may reflect a read error. The chain recombines TRBV20-1 with TRBJ1-5; 8 positions agree with TRBD1. CDR3 size: 14 residues. Per the germline V gene, CDR1 is DFQATT and CDR2 is SNEGSKA (reference sequence). The CDR3 DNA follows: TGCAGCGTGTCCTCAGGGACAGGCCATCAGCACCAGCATTTT. It codes for CSVSSGTGHQHQHF.

A word on this clonotype: With a much larger clone just one base away, this may be a read error. The chain combines TRBV5-4 with TRBJ2-7, with D possibly being TRBD1 or TRBD2 (6 bases each). The length of the CDR3 is 14 residues. Trimming left V 4 bases short and J 4 bases short, with 15 bases between. The germline V gene has CDR1 SGHNT and CDR2 YYREEE (reference sequence). CDR3 in amino acids: CASSPRRGSYEQYF. CDR3 sequence (DNA): TGTGCCAGCAGCCCTAGGAGGGGGTCGTACGAGCAGTACTTC.

Concerning this clonotype: As the CDR3 is not closed by the conserved phenylalanine or tryptophan, this likely results from a read error. The V gene is TRBV20-1, the J gene TRBJ2-5; tentatively, D is TRBD2 (5 bases). CDR3 length: 12 residues. V gave up 7 bases and J gave up 2 bases, with 11 bases separating them. Germline-derived CDR1 and CDR2 are DFQATT and SNEGSKA (reference sequence). The CDR3 DNA reads as TGCAGTGGAGGGATGTTTCAAGAGACCCAGTACCCC. Translating it yields CSGGMFQETQYP.

As regards this clonotype: The conserved phenylalanine or tryptophan normally closing the CDR3 is absent here, so this likely arose from a read error. The V and J genes are TRBV20-1 and TRBJ1-1; D is undetermined. CDR3 size: 13 residues. Per the germline V gene, CDR1 is DFQATT and CDR2 is SNEGSKA (reference sequence). CDR3 amino acids: CSAAKSMNTEAFI. CDR3 DNA: TGCAGCGCTGCCAAAAGCATGAACACTGAAGCTTTCATT.

As concerns this clonotype: This may stem from a read error, because a much larger clone lies one nucleotide away. V and J are TRBV28 and TRBJ2-3, with 8 bases fitting TRBD1. The V segment lost 8 bases and the J segment 6 bases; nucleotides outside the gene matches: 13. The CDR3 sequence is 15 residues long. Per germline, CDR1 MDHEN and CDR2 SYDVKM. The CDR3 region has the DNA TGTGCCAGCCCCCCGACAGGGGCGGCTGCGGATACGCAGTATTTT. Translating gives CASPPTGAAADTQYF. The complete variable domain, with remaining parts taken from reference TRBV28 and TRBJ2-3, reads DVKVTQSSRYLVKRTGEKVFLECVQDMDHENMFWYRQDPGLGLRLIYFSYDVKMKEKGDIPEGYSVSREKKERFSLILESASTNQTSMYLCASPPTGAAADTQYFGPGTRLTVL.

As regards this clonotype: The junction departs from the called germline gene at one end, perhaps through a read error. The chain couples TRBV20-1 to TRBJ2-3; D is uncertain. The CDR3 sequence is 12 residues long. Germline values: CDR1 DFQATT, CDR2 SNEGSKA (reference sequence). The CDR3 is CSATATTNTQYF. The CDR3 DNA follows: TGCAGTGCTACCGCTACCACAAATACGCAGTATTTT.

A note on this clonotype: At one boundary the junction diverges from the germline segment, which might be a read error. J is TRBJ1-1 and V is TRBV29-1; TRBD1 matches at 7 bases. Germline CDR1 and CDR2: SQVTM and ANQGSEA. The CDR3 contains 13 residues. The CDR3 is CSASAGGHAEAFF. The CDR3 nucleotides are TGCAGCGCCTCGGCAGGGGGGCACGCTGAGGCTTTCTTT.

Regarding this clonotype: It is likely a read error, because the conserved phenylalanine at the end of the CDR3 is missing. This chain joins TRBV20-1 and TRBJ2-5; no clear D gene. Germline V lookup: CDR1 DFQATT, CDR2 SNEGSKA (reference sequence). Trimming stripped 1 base from V and 2 bases from J, with 17 bases between. The CDR3 is 16 amino acids. In DNA, the CDR3 is TGCAGTGCTAGAGGGATCCACCAGACGCAGCAAGAGACCCAGTACTCA. Translated: CSARGIHQTQQETQYS.

With respect to this clonotype: Germline is not matched at one junction end, which may reflect a read error. V and J are TRBV20-1 and TRBJ2-1; a weak D match, TRBD2 (6 bases). CDR1 is DFQATT, CDR2 SNEGSKA, per germline (reference sequence). The CDR3 is made up of 16 amino acids. This CDR3 is CSDTSSLAETYSEQFF. CDR3 sequence (DNA): TGCAGTGATACCTCCTCATTAGCGGAGACCTACAGTGAGCAGTTCTTC.

About this clonotype: A much larger clone differs from this one at a single base, so this may be a read error. The chain couples TRBV20-1 to TRBJ1-1; D unclear. CDR1 and CDR2 from the germline V gene are DFQATT and SNEGSKA (reference sequence). This CDR3 has 14 residues. Trimming took off 7 bases at V and 7 bases at J, with 22 bases between the two ends. The CDR3 nucleotides read TGCAGTGATAAAGACGGGCAAGGTACAAATGAAGCTTTCTTT. Translated, it gives CSDKDGQGTNEAFF.

As to this clonotype: The junction and the germline gene differ at one end; a read error may be behind it. J is TRBJ1-5 and V is TRBV6-1; 7 nucleotides match TRBD1. This CDR3 contains 16 residues. Germline-derived CDR1 and CDR2 are MNHNS and SASEGT. The CDR3, as DNA: TGCGCCAGCAGTGGATCAGGGGGGTCGGCAAATCAGCCCCAGCATTTT. It is translated as CASSGSGGSANQPQHF.

Comments on this clonotype: An end of the junction differs from the germline gene, which may be a read error. The rearrangement joins TRBV12-3 or TRBV12-4 to TRBJ1-2, with 10 bases fitting TRBD1. This CDR3 spans 14 amino acids. The CDR3 is CASVSTGGYYVYTF. The CDR3 nucleotides read TGTGCTAGCGTATCGACAGGGGGCTACTATGTCTACACCTTC.

The chain employs TRBV20-1 and TRBJ2-3, with D possibly matching TRBD1 (5 bases). Trimming left V 3 bases short and J 0 bases short, with 22 bases between. The CDR3 covers 18 residues. Germline CDR1 DFQATT, CDR2 SNEGSKA (reference sequence). This chain's CDR3 is CSASSAEGVRRSTDTQYF. The DNA of the CDR3 is TGCAGTGCTAGCTCGGCGGAAGGGGTACGAAGAAGCACAGATACGCAGTATTTT.

Turning to this clonotype: Here the CDR3 omits its conserved ending phenylalanine or tryptophan, so a read error is the likely source. The rearrangement uses TRBV5-6 and TRBJ1-1; D not resolved. CDR3 length: 11 amino acids. CDR1 SGHDT and CDR2 YYEEEE come from the germline V gene. Here the CDR3 reads CASNDNTEAFY. CDR3 nucleotide sequence: TGTGCCAGCAACGACAACACCGAAGCTTTCTAT.

As concerns this clonotype: Here the CDR3 omits its conserved ending phenylalanine or tryptophan, so a read error is the likely source. The DNA is omitted, as the CDR3 cannot be located on it reliably, and the CDR3 follows TCRdb's listing. This chain connects TRBV6-1 to TRBJ2-1; TRBD1, the table's D call, was not compared with the DNA. Germline loops: CDR1 MNHNS, CDR2 SASEGT. The CDR3 contains 15 residues when both ends are counted. CDR3 protein: CASRGREQVYNEKFI.

Concerning this clonotype itself: The CDR3 does not close with the conserved phenylalanine or tryptophan, likely indicating a read error. The V and J genes are TRBV6-2 or TRBV6-3 and TRBJ1-1, with TRBD1 identical over 7 bases. This CDR3 spans 12 amino acids. Per germline, CDR1 MNHEY and CDR2 SVGEGT. The CDR3 spells CASRTTGAEAFL. CDR3 bases: TGTGCCAGCAGAACCACAGGGGCTGAGGCTTTCCTT.

The genes are TRBV6-1 and TRBJ2-3; possibly TRBD1 or TRBD2 for D (5 bases each). CDR1 is MNHNS, CDR2 SASEGT, per germline. The CDR3 length is 16 residues. Trimming removed 5 bases from V and 3 bases from J, with 18 bases in between. CDR3 loop: CASSSGHGAITDTQYF. The CDR3 coding sequence is TGTGCCAGCAGTTCCGGGCACGGGGCTATAACAGATACGCAGTATTTT.

The table lists this clonotype with many counts. The chain carries TRBV7-8 and TRBJ2-5; D gene unclear. The CDR3 runs to 15 residues. Germline V gene lookup returns CDR1 SGHVS and CDR2 FQNEAQ. V was cut by 5 bases and J by 4 bases, with 17 bases left in between. Written as DNA, the CDR3 is TGTGCCAGCAGCCTTAGAGATTCCCGTCGAGAGACCCAGTACTTC. Translation gives CASSLRDSRRETQYF.

Of note for this clonotype: One junction end disagrees with the germline gene, perhaps due to a read error. The V gene is TRBV20-1, the J gene TRBJ2-7; 12 bases agree with TRBD2. The CDR3 extends over 14 amino acids. CDR1 and CDR2 from the germline V gene are DFQATT and SNEGSKA (reference sequence). Here the CDR3 DNA reads TGCAGTACTGCAAGGACTAGCGGGGACTACGGGCAGTACTTC. Its protein is CSTARTSGDYGQYF.

To note about this clonotype: A much larger clone lies a single base off, so this may be a read error. V and J are TRBV11-2 and TRBJ2-7; perhaps TRBD1 as D (5 bases). The CDR3 sequence is 14 residues long. Germline CDR1 SGHAT, CDR2 FQNNGV. CDR3 DNA: TGTGCCAGCAGCTTAGGGGGCGGCCCCTACGAGCAGTGCTTC. As protein: CASSLGGGPYEQCF. Full variable domain (remainder filled in from reference TRBV11-2 and TRBJ2-7): EAGVAQSPRYKIIEKRQSVAFWCNPISGHATLYWYQQILGQGPKLLIQFQNNGVVDDSQLPKDRFSAERLKGVDSTLKIQPAKLEDSAVYLCASSLGGGPYEQCFGPGTRLTVT.

As to this clonotype: A junction boundary mismatches the germline segment, possibly from a read error. J is TRBJ1-6 and V is TRBV10-3, with unresolved D. The CDR3 totals 15 residues. Germline lookup yields CDR1 ENHRY and CDR2 SYGVKD. The CDR3 loop reads CAISDHLTAFSPLLF. For the CDR3, the DNA is TGTGCCATCAGTGATCATTTGACGGCGTTCTCACCCCTCCTCTTT.

This clonotype was recorded once. Mismatch with germline at one junction end may stem from a read error. V gene TRBV24-1 combines with J gene TRBJ2-1; 10 nucleotides line up with TRBD1. Germline assignment: CDR1 KGHDR and CDR2 SFDVKD. The CDR3 is made up of 15 amino acids. The CDR3 here is CAISEWTGGYNEQFF. CDR3 DNA sequence: TGTGCCATCAGTGAGTGGACAGGGGGGTACAATGAGCAGTTCTTC.

Comments on this clonotype: No conserved phenylalanine or tryptophan is present at the end of the CDR3, so a read error is the likely explanation. This sequence joins TRBV5-4 and TRBJ2-3; D perhaps matches TRBD2 (6 bases). Germline lookup yields CDR1 SGHNT and CDR2 YYREEE (reference sequence). V was cut by 7 bases and J by 5 bases, with 23 bases left in between. The CDR3 consists of 16 residues. The CDR3 is CASCPIEREPGDTQYL. Here the CDR3 DNA reads TGTGCCAGCTGCCCTATCGAACGGGAGCCGGGAGATACGCAGTATCTT.

As concerns this clonotype: Without the conserved terminal phenylalanine or tryptophan, this CDR3 likely stems from a read error. The chain employs TRBV29-1 and TRBJ1-1; D unresolved. Germline CDR1 is SQVTM and CDR2 is ANQGSEA. The CDR3 extends over 12 amino acids. CDR3 amino acids: CSSKDGRTEAFI. CDR3 sequence (DNA): TGCAGCTCAAAAGATGGGAGGACTGAGGCTTTCATT.

For this clonotype: One end of the junction is discordant with germline, which a read error may explain. The chain joins TRBV20-1 to TRBJ1-1; D remains unclear. The germline V gene encodes CDR1 DFQATT and CDR2 SNEGSKA (reference sequence). This CDR3 comprises 13 residues. Here the CDR3 DNA reads TGTAGTGCTAGAGGTTCTTCCGGGATACAAGCTTTCTTT. Translation: CSARGSSGIQAFF.

In the case of this clonotype: This CDR3 is missing its conserved last phenylalanine or tryptophan, likely due to a read error. The chain has TRBV29-1 and TRBJ2-3; 7 bases line up with TRBD2. The CDR3 length is 15 residues. Germline-derived CDR1 and CDR2 are SQVTM and ANQGSEA. Trimming took 4 bases from V and 1 from J; bases not matched to a gene: 8. The CDR3 loop is CSVVAGAGCTDTQYS. The CDR3 coding sequence is TGCAGCGTTGTTGCGGGAGCGGGTTGCACAGATACGCAGTATTCT.